This TCR beta chain was captured by sequencing in a study of blood T cell repertoires in COVID-19. V lost 2 bases, J lost 11 bases, and 12 bases lay in between. The CDR3 contains 12 residues. In the original processing: Counts of nucleated cells, estimated from reference gene primer amplification, were obtained. Clones were read by immunoSEQ multiplex PCR, and TCRdb kept only the in-frame ones, dropping some. The DNA was the basis for D and trimming; V, J and clone size are from that table. The sample includes roughly 250,000 clones, around nine tenths seen only once; the top ten take under 2.5%. Participant-reported clinical history was the basis for cohort assignment.

The J gene is TRBJ1-1, the V gene TRBV12-3 or TRBV12-4; D gene ambiguous. Material for sequencing was PBMCs or T cells enriched from blood (not recorded which). This clonotype originated in a woman between 18 and 29 years old who had recovered from COVID-19. The CDR3 DNA reads as TGTGCCAGCAGTTTAACGCTAGGTCGGGCTTTCTTT. Protein sequence: CASSLTLGRAFF.